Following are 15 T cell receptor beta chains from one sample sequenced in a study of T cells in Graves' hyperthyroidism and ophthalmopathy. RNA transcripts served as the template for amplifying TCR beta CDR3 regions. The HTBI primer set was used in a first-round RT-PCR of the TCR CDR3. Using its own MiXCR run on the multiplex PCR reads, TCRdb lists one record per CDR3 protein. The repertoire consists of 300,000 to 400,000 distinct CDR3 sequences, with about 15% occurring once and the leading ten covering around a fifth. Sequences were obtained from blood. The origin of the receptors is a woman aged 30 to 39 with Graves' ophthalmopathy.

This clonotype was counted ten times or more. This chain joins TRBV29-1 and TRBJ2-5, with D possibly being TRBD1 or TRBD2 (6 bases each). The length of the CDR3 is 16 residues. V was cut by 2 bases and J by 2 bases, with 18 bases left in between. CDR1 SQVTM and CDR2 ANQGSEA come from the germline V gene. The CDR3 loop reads CSVETGEGGRQETQYF. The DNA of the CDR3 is TGCAGCGTTGAAACTGGTGAGGGGGGTCGACAAGAGACCCAGTACTTC.

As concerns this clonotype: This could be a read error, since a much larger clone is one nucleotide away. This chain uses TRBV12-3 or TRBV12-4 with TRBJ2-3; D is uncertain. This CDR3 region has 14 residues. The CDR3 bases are TGTGTCAGCAGTTTAAAGGCCCACCTGAGAACGCAGTATTTT. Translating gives CVSSLKAHLRTQYF.

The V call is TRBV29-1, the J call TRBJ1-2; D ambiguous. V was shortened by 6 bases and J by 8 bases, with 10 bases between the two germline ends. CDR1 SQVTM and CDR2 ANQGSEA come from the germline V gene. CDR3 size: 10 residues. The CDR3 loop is CSVGSLGYTF. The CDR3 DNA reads TGCAGCGTGGGGTCTCTCGGCTACACCTTC.

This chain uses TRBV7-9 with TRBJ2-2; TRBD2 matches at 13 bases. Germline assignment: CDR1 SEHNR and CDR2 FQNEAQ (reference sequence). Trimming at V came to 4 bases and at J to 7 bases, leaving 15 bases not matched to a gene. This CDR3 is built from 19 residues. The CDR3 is CASSSPRPLAGGHGGELFF. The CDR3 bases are TGTGCCAGCAGCTCCCCCCGGCCACTAGCGGGGGGGCATGGCGGGGAGCTGTTTTTT.

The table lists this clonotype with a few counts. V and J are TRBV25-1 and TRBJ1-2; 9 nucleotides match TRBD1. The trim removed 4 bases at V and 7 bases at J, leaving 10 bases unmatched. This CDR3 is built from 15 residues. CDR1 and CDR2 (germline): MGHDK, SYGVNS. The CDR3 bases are TGTGCCAGCAGTGTTCCGGGACAGGGCACAAGTGGCTACACCTTC. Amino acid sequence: CASSVPGQGTSGYTF.

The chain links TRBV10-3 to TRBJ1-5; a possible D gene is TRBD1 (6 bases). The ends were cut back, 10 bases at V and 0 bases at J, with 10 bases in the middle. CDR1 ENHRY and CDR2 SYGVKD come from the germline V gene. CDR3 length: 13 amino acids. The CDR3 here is CATGTSSNQPQHF. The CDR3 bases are TGTGCCACCGGGACATCTAGCAATCAGCCCCAGCATTTT.

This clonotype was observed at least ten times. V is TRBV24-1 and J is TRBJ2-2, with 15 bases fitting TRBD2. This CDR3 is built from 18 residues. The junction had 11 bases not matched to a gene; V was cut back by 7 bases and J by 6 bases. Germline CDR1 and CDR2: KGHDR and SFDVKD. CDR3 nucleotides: TGTGCCACCAGCCGAACCGGGACTAGCGGGGGGTCCCCCGGGGAGCTGTTTTTT. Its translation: CATSRTGTSGGSPGELFF.

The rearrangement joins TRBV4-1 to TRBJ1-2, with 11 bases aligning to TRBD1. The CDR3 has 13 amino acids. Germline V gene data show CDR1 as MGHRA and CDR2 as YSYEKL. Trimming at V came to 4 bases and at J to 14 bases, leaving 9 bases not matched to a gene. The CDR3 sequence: CASSLRTGGFPTF. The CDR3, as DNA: TGCGCCAGCAGCCTCAGGACAGGGGGCTTTCCTACCTTC.

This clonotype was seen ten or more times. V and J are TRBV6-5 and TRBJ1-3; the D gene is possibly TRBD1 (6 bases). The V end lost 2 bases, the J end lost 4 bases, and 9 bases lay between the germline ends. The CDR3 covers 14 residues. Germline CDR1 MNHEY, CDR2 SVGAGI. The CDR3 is CASSYPGTGNTIYF. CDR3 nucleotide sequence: TGTGCCAGCAGTTACCCCGGGACAGGAAACACCATATATTTT.

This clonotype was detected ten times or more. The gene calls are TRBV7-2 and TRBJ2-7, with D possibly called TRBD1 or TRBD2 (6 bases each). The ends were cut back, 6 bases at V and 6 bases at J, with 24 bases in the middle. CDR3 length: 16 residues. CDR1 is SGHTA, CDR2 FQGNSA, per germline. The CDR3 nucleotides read TGTGCCAGCAGTCTAACAAGGGGGGCACAGTTCCGCGAGCAGTACTTC. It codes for CASSLTRGAQFREQYF.

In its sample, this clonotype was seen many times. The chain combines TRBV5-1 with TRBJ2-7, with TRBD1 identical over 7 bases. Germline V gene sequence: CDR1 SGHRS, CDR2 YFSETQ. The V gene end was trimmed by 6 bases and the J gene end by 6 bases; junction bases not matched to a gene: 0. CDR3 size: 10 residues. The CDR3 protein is CASNRGEQYF. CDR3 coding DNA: TGCGCCAGCAACAGGGGCGAGCAGTACTTC.

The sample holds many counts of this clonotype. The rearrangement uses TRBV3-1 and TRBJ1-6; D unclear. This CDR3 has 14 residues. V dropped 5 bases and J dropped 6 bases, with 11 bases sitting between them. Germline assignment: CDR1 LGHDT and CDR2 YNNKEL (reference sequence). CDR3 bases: TGTGCCAGCAGCGGTGGGGTAGGTAATTCACCCCTCCACTTT. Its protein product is CASSGGVGNSPLHF.

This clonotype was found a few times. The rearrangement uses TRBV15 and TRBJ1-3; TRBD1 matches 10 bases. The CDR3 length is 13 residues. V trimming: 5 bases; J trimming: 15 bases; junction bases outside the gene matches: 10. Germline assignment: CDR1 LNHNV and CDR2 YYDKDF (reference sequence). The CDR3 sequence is CATSRPGQGNQYF. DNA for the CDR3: TGTGCCACCAGCCGCCCGGGACAGGGGAATCAATATTTT.

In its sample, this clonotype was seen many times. Written as DNA, the CDR3 is TGCAGTGCTAGAGATGGCAGGGCAACTAATGAAAAACTGTTTTTT. Amino acid sequence: CSARDGRATNEKLFF. This rearrangement joins TRBV20-1 to TRBJ1-4; D perhaps matches TRBD1 (5 bases). The CDR3 contains 15 residues. Deletions cut 0 bases from V and 0 bases from J, with 8 bases between. The germline V gene has CDR1 DFQATT and CDR2 SNEGSKA (reference sequence).

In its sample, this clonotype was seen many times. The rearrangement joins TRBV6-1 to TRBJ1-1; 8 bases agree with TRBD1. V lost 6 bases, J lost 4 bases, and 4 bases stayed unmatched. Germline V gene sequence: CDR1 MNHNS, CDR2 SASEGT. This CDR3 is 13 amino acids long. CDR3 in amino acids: CASSRTGPTEAFF. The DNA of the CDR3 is TGTGCCAGCAGCAGGACAGGGCCCACTGAAGCTTTCTTT.